This T cell receptor beta chain is from a study of T cell repertoires in cytomegalovirus infection. The overall study: Researchers turned to recently identified HLA-C-restricted CMV epitopes as well as well-studied HLA-B-restricted ones. CMV infection together with matching HLA type was indicated by public TCR beta signatures.

About this clonotype: Antigen specificity is unknown.

Using its own MiXCR run on the reads, TCRdb lists one record per CDR3 protein. This sample has around 49,000 distinct CDR3 sequences; 20% occur once, and the top ten carry 26%. Study conclusions and caveats: HLA-C-restricted, CMV-specific TCR beta clonotypes were dominant ex vivo.

The CDR3 sequence is 14 residues long. CDR1 is MNHEY, CDR2 SVGAGI, per germline. Trimming removed 5 bases from V and 7 bases from J; junction bases left unmatched: 7. The clonotype originates from a human donor in good health (CMV status not recorded). Some clones in this sample may be carry-over from other donors' samples. The chain combines TRBV6-5 with TRBJ1-4; 7 positions agree with TRBD1. The sample in question was CD8+ T cells from cultured PBMCs, obtained from culture after CMV antigen stimulation. Here the CDR3 DNA reads TGTGCCAGCAGTGACCCCAGGGGGAGTGAAAAACTGTTTTTT. Amino acids: CASSDPRGSEKLFF.